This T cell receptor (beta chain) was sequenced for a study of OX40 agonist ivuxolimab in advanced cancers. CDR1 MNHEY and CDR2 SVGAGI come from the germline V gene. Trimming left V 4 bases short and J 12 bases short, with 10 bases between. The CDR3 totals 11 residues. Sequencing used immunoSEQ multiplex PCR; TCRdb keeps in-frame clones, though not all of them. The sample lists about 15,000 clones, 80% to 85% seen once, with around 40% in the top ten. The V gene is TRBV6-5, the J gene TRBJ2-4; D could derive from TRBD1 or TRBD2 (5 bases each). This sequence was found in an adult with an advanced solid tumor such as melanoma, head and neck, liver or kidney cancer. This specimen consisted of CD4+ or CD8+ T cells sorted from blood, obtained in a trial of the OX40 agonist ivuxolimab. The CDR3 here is CASSSGPYQYF. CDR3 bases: TGTGCCAGCAGTTCGGGACCTTATCAGTACTTC.